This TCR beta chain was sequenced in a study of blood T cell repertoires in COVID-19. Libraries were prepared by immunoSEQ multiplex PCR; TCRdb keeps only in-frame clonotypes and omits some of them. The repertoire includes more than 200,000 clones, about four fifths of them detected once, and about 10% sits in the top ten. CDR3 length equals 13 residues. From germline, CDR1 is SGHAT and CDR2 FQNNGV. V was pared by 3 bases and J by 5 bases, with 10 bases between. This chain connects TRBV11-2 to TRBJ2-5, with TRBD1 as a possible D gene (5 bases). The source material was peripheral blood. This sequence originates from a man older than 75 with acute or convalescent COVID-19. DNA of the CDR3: TGTGCCAGCAGCTTTGGCAGGGTGGAGACCCAGTACTTC. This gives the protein CASSFGRVETQYF.